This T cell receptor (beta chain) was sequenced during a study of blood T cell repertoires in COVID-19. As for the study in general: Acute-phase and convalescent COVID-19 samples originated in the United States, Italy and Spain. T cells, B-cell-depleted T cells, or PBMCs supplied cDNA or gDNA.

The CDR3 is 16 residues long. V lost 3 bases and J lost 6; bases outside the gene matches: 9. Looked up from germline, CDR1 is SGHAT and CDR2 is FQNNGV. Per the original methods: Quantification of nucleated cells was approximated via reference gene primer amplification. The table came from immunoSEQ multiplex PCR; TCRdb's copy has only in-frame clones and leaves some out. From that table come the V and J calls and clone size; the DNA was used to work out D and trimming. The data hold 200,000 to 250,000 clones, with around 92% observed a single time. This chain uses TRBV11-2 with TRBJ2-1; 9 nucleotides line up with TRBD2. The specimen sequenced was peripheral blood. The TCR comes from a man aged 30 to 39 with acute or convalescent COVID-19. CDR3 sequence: CASSFSHRREGNEQFF. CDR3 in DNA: TGTGCCAGCAGCTTCTCTCATAGGCGGGAGGGCAATGAGCAGTTCTTC. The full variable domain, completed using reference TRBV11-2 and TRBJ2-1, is EAGVAQSPRYKIIEKRQSVAFWCNPISGHATLYWYQQILGQGPKLLIQFQNNGVVDDSQLPKDRFSAERLKGVDSTLKIQPAKLEDSAVYLCASSFSHRREGNEQFFGPGTRLTVL.